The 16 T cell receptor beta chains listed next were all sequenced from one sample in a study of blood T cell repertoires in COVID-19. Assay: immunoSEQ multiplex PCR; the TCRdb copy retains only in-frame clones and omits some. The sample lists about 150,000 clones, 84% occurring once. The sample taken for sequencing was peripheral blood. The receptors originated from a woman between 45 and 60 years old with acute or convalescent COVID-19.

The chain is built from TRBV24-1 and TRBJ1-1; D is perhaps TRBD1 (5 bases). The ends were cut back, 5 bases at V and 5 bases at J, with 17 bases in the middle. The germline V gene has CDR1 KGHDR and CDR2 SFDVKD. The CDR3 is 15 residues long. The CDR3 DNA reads TGTGCCACCAGTGTTCCCGACAGTCGACAAACTGAAGCTTTCTTT. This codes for CATSVPDSRQTEAFF.

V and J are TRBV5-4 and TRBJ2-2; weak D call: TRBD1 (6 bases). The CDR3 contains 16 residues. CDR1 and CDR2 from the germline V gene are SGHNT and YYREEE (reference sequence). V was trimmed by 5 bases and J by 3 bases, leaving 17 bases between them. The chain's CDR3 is CASRDDRIRYTGELFF. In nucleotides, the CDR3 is TGTGCCAGCAGAGATGACAGGATTCGTTACACCGGGGAGCTGTTTTTT.

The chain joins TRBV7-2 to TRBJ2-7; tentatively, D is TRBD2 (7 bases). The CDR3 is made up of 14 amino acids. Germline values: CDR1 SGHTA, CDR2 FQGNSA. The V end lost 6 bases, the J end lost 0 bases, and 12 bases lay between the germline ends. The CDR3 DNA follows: TGTGCCAGCAGGACGGGGGGCAACTCCTACGAGCAGTACTTC. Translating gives CASRTGGNSYEQYF.

CDR3 DNA sequence: TGTGCCAGCAGCCCAACACAGGGGAACAATGAGCAGTTCTTC. This translates into CASSPTQGNNEQFF. The chain carries TRBV4-2 and TRBJ2-1, with 7 bases matching TRBD1. CDR3 length: 14 residues. The germline gives CDR1 LGHNA, CDR2 YNFKEQ. Unmatched junction bases numbered 5, after V lost 4 bases and J lost 5 bases.

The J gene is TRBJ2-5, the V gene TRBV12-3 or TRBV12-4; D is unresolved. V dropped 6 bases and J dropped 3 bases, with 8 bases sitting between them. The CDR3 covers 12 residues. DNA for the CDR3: TGTGCCAGCAGGGCCCGGGAAGAGACCCAGTACTTC. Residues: CASRAREETQYF.

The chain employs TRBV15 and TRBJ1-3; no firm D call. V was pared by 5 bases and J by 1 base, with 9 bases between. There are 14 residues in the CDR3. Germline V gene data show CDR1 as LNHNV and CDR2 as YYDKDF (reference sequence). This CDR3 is CATSPHPSGNTIYF. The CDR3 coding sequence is TGTGCCACCAGCCCCCATCCATCTGGAAACACCATATATTTT.

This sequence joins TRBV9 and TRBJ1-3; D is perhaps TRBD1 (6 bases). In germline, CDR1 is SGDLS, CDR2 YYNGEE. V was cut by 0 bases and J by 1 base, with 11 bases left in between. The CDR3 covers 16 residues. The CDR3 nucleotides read TGTGCCAGCAGCGTAGTGCAGGGGCTTTCTGGAAACACCATATATTTT. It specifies CASSVVQGLSGNTIYF.

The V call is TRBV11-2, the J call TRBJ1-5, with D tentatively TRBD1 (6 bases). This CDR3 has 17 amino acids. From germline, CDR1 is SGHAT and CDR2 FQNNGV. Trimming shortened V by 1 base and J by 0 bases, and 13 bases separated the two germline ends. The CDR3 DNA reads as TGTGCCAGCAGCTTAGGAACCCAGGGGAGTAGCAATCAGCCCCAGCATTTT. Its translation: CASSLGTQGSSNQPQHF.

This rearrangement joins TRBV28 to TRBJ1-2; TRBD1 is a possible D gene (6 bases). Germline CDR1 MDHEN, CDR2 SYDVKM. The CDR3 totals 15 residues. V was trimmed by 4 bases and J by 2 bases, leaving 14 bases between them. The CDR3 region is CASSSPPTGNYGYTF. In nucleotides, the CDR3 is TGTGCCAGCAGTTCCCCCCCTACAGGGAACTATGGCTACACCTTC.

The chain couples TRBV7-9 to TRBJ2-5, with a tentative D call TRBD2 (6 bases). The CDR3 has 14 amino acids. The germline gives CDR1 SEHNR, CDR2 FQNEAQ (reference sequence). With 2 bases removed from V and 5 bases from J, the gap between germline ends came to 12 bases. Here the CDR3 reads CASSLLAGRETQYF. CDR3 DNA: TGTGCCAGCAGCTTATTAGCAGGGAGGGAGACCCAGTACTTC.

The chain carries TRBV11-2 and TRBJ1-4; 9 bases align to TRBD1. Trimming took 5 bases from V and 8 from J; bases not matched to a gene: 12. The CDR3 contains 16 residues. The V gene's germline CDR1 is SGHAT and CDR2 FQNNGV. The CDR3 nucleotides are TGTGCCAGCAGCCACGTGAGGGACAGGGAGTCGGAAAAACTGTTTTTT. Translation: CASSHVRDRESEKLFF.

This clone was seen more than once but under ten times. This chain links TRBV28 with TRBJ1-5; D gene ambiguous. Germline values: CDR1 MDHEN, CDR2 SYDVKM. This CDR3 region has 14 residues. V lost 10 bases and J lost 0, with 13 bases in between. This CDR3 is CATYTDYSNQPQHF. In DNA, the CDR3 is TGTGCCACCTATACCGATTATAGCAATCAGCCCCAGCATTTT.

CDR3 loop: CASSFLPRGARRYTF. The CDR3 DNA reads TGTGCCAGCAGCTTTCTTCCCCGGGGGGCTCGACGCTACACCTTC. This rearrangement joins TRBV7-9 to TRBJ1-2; maybe TRBD1 (6 bases). The CDR3 is 15 residues long. Trimming left V 3 bases short and J 9 bases short, with 20 bases between. CDR1 is SEHNR, CDR2 FQNEAQ, per germline (reference sequence).

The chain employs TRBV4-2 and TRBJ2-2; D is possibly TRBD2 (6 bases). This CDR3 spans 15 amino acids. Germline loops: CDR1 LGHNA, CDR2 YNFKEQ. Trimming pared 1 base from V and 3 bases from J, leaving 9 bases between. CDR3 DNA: TGTGCCAGCAGCCAAGGGTCGGGGGACACCGGGGAGCTGTTTTTT. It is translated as CASSQGSGDTGELFF.

CDR3 nucleotide sequence: TGTGCCAGCAGTGCGGGACAGGGGACTAGGGGCTACACCTTC. It is translated as CASSAGQGTRGYTF. The chain couples TRBV28 to TRBJ1-2, with TRBD1 matching over 10 bases. Germline assignment: CDR1 MDHEN and CDR2 SYDVKM. The CDR3 length is 14 residues. Trimming cost V 5 bases and J 8 bases; bases outside gene matches: 8.

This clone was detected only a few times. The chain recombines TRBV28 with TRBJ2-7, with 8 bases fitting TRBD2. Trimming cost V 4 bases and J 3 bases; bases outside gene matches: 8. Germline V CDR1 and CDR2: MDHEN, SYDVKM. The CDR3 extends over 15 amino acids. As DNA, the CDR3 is TGTGCCAGCAGTTCTCCGGGACTAGATCTCTACGAGCAGTACTTC. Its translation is CASSSPGLDLYEQYF.